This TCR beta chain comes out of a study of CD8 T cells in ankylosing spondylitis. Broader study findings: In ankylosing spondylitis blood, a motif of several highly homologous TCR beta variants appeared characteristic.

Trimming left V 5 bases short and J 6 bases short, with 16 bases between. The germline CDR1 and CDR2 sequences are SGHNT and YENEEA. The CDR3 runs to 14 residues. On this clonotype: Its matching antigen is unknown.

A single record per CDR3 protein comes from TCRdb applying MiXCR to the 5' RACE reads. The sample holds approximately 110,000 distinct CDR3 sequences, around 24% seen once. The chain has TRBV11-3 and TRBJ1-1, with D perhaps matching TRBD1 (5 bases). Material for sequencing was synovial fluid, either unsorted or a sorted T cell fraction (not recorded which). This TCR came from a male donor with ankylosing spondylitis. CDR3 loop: CASSPRKGRAEAFF. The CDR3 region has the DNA TGTGCCAGCAGCCCTCGGAAGGGGAGGGCTGAAGCTTTCTTT.